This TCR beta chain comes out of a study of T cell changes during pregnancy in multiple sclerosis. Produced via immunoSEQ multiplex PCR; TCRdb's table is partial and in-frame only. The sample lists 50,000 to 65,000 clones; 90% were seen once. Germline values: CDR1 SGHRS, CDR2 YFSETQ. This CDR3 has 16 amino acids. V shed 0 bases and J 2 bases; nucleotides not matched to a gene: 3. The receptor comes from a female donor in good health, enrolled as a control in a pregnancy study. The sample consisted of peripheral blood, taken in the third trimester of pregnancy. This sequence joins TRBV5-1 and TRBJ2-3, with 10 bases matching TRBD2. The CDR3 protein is CASSLELAGTTDTQYF. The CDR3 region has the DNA TGCGCCAGCAGCTTGGAACTAGCGGGAACCACAGATACGCAGTATTTT.